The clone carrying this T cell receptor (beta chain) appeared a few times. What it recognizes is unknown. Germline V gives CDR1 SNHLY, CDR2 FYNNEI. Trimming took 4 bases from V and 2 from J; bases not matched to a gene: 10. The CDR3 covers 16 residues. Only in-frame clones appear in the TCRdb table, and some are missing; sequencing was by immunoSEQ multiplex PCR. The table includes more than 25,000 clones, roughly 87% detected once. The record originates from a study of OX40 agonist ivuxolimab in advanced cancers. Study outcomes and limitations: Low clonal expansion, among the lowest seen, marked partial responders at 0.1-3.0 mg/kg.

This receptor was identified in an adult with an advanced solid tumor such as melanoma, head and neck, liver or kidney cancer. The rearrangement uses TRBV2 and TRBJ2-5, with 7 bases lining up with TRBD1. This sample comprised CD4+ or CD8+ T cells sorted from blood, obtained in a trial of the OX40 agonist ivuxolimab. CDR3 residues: CASSAPGQTFQETQYF. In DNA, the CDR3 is TGTGCCAGCAGTGCGCCGGGACAGACTTTTCAAGAGACCCAGTACTTC. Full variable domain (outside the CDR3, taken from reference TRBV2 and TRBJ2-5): EPEVTQTPSHQVTQMGQEVILRCVPISNHLYFYWYRQILGQKVEFLVSFYNNEISEKSEIFDDQFSVERPDGSNFTLKIRSTKLEDSAMYFCASSAPGQTFQETQYFGPGTRLLVL.